The 8 T cell receptor beta chains below all came from one sample that was sequenced in a study of shared clonotypes between healthy human individuals. Assay: immunoSEQ multiplex PCR; the TCRdb copy retains only in-frame clones and omits some. The sample records roughly 700,000 clones, roughly 87% being singletons. The sequencing input was memory CD8+ T cells from PBMCs. Subset in this sample: CD45RO+ cells pooled with CCR7-negative TemRA cells. The receptors originated from a man younger than 35 in good health. Some clones in this sample may be carry-over from other donors' samples.

This sequence joins TRBV30 and TRBJ2-7, with D unresolved. V was pared by 0 bases and J by 3 bases, with 9 bases between. The CDR3 has 13 residues. Germline V gene data show CDR1 as GTSNPN and CDR2 as SVGIG (reference sequence). The CDR3 sequence is CAWSVLSSYEQYF. In nucleotides, the CDR3 is TGTGCCTGGAGTGTACTGAGTAGCTACGAGCAGTACTTC.

The chain carries TRBV11-3 and TRBJ2-3; 7 bases fit TRBD1. The CDR3 totals 13 residues. V lost 5 bases to trimming and J lost 12 bases; unmatched junction nucleotides: 11. Germline assignment: CDR1 SGHNT and CDR2 YENEEA. In nucleotides, the CDR3 is TGTGCCAGCAGCGATCCACCGACAGGGTTACAGTATTTT. Encoded protein: CASSDPPTGLQYF.

The V gene is TRBV7-3, the J gene TRBJ1-1; no reliable D call. The CDR3 is 16 amino acids. Trimming shortened V by 5 bases and J by 0 bases, and 16 bases separated the two germline ends. Germline V gene data show CDR1 as SGHTA and CDR2 as FQGTGA. The CDR3: CASSPAGGILNTEAFF. The CDR3 DNA reads as TGTGCCAGCAGCCCGGCCGGCGGGATATTGAACACTGAAGCTTTCTTT. Drawing the rest from reference TRBV7-3 and TRBJ1-1, the complete variable domain is GAGVSQTPSNKVTEKGKYVELRCDPISGHTALYWYRQSLGQGPEFLIYFQGTGAADDSGLPNDRFFAVRPEGSVSTLKIQRTERGDSAVYLCASSPAGGILNTEAFFGQGTRLTVV.

The chain couples TRBV7-9 to TRBJ2-3; D not resolved. CDR1 and CDR2 from the germline V gene are SEHNR and FQNEAQ (reference sequence). The CDR3 contains 12 residues. Trimming cost V 5 bases and J 7 bases, with 10 bases left between them. Written as DNA, the CDR3 is TGTGCCAGCAGCCCCGTAGATAATACGCAGTATTTT. Protein sequence: CASSPVDNTQYF.

J is TRBJ2-1 and V is TRBV5-1; D unresolved. V lost 1 base to trimming and J lost 4 bases, with 6 bases between them. From germline, CDR1 is SGHRS and CDR2 YFSETQ. The CDR3 is 13 amino acids. This CDR3 is CASSLIRYNEQFF. CDR3 sequence (DNA): TGCGCCAGCAGCTTGATCCGTTACAATGAGCAGTTCTTC.

The chain joins TRBV5-1 to TRBJ2-7; 9 nucleotides agree with TRBD2. Looked up from germline, CDR1 is SGHRS and CDR2 is YFSETQ. The CDR3 sequence is 15 residues long. Trimming cost V 4 bases and J 5 bases; bases outside gene matches: 10. The CDR3 sequence: CASSPSRLAEDEQYF. The CDR3 DNA reads as TGCGCCAGCAGCCCGTCCCGACTAGCGGAGGACGAGCAGTACTTC.

Worth noting for this clone: One end of the junction varies from germline; a read error may be responsible. The chain employs TRBV7-8 and TRBJ1-2; D uncertain. This CDR3 is built from 12 residues. CDR1 is SGHVS, CDR2 FQNEAQ, per germline. CDR3 sequence (DNA): TGTGCCAGCAGTTTAGACGGCTATGGCTACACCTTC. Translation gives CASSLDGYGYTF.

The chain has TRBV7-9 and TRBJ1-1; 7 bases match TRBD1. J lost 7 bases, V lost 5 bases, and 7 bases had no gene match. The CDR3 is made up of 13 amino acids. The V gene's germline CDR1 is SEHNR and CDR2 FQNEAQ (reference sequence). CDR3 sequence reads: CASSVDRVLEAFF. CDR3 sequence (DNA): TGTGCCAGCAGCGTTGACAGGGTCCTTGAAGCTTTCTTT.